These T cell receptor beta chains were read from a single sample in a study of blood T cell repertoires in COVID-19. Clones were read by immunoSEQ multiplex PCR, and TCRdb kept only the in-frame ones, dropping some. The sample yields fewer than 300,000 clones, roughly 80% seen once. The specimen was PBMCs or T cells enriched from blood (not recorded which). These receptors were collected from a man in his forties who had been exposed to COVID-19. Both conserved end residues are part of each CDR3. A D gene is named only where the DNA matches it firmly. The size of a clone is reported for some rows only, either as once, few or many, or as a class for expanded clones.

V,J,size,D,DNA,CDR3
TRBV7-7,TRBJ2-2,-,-,TGTGCTAGCAGCTTAGAGACAGGGAACACCGGGGAGCTGTTTTTT,CASSLETGNTGELFF
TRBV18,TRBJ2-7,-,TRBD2,TGTGCCAGCACAACTAGCGGACAGAACTACGAGCAGTACTTC,CASTTSGQNYEQYF
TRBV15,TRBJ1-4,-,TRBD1,TGTGCCACCAGCGGACAGGGGGAAATCAATGAAAAACTGTTTTTT,CATSGQGEINEKLFF
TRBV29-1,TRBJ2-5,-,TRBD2,TGCAGCGTCGACAAACTAGCGGGAGAGGAGACCCAGTACTTC,CSVDKLAGEETQYF
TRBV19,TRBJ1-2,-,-,TGTGCCAGTAGTATAGAACAGTTCCGTGGCTACACCTTC,CASSIEQFRGYTF
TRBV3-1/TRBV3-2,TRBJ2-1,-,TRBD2,TGTGCCAGCAGCCAAGTATTAGAACTAGCGGGAGTTAGGAATGAGCAGTTCTTC,CASSQVLELAGVRNEQFF
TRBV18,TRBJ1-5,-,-,TGTGCCAGCTCATCGCTGACAGGCGGTACAAATAGCAATCAGCCCCAGCATTTT,CASSSLTGGTNSNQPQHF
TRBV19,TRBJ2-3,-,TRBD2,TGTGCCAGTAGCGCGGATACGGGACTAGCGGGAGATACGCAGTATTTT,CASSADTGLAGDTQYF
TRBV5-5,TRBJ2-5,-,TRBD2,TGTGCCAGCAGACCAATTGGGGGGAGGGCTGAAGAGACCCAGTACTTC,CASRPIGGRAEETQYF
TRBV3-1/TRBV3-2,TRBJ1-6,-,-,TGTGCCAGCAGCCTCCAGGGTTCGGAATCACCCCTCCACTTT,CASSLQGSESPLHF
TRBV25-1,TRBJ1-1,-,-,TGTGCCAGCAAGGGGGGGAGTTACACTGAAGCTTTCTTT,CASKGGSYTEAFF
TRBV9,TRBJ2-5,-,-,TGTGCCAGCAGCTCGGGGTCGGAAGAGACCCAGTACTTC,CASSSGSEETQYF
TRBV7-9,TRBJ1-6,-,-,TGTGCCAGCAGCTCTCGGGGAGGGCCGGGTAATAATTCACCCCTCCACTTT,CASSSRGGPGNNSPLHF
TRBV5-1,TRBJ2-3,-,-,TGCGCCAGCAGCTTGGCCGGCTGGCGGGATACGCAGTATTTT,CASSLAGWRDTQYF
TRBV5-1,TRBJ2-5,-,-,TGCGCCAGCAACTTAGGGGAAGGATCGGAGACCCAGTACTTC,CASNLGEGSETQYF
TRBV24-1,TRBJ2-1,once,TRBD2,TGTGCCACCAGTTTAGCGGGGAGCTCCTACAATGAGCAGTTCTTC,CATSLAGSSYNEQFF